A single sample gave rise to the 29 T cell receptor beta chains below, sequenced in a study of blood T cell repertoires in COVID-19. Here immunoSEQ multiplex PCR was the method, and the copy in TCRdb shows in-frame clones only, minus some. The data hold approximately 200,000 clones, with 88% observed a single time. Input material: peripheral blood. The source is a woman aged 30 to 39 with acute or convalescent COVID-19.

This clone appeared a single time. As DNA, the CDR3 is TGCGCCAGCAGCGGGGGACAGGGAGGAAACACCATATATTTT. Amino acid sequence: CASSGGQGGNTIYF. The rearrangement uses TRBV5-1 and TRBJ1-3, with 9 positions matching TRBD1. V shed 4 bases, J shed 4 bases, and the junction held 3 bases outside the gene matches. Germline V gene sequence: CDR1 SGHRS, CDR2 YFSETQ. The length of the CDR3 is 14 residues.

The chain employs TRBV2 and TRBJ2-5, with no clear D. The germline V gene encodes CDR1 SNHLY and CDR2 FYNNEI. V was clipped by 2 bases and J by 1 base, with 5 bases between them. The CDR3 is 13 residues long. The CDR3 region has the DNA TGTGCCAGCAGTGAATTCGGCCAAGAGACCCAGTACTTC. This codes for CASSEFGQETQYF.

The chain carries TRBV18 and TRBJ1-1, with 8 positions matching TRBD1. The J segment lost 1 base and the V segment lost 5 bases, leaving 3 bases of the junction unmatched. This CDR3 comprises 14 residues. CDR1 KGHSH and CDR2 LQKENI come from the germline V gene. CDR3 DNA: TGTGCCAGCTCAGAAGACAGGGGGAACACTGAAGCTTTCTTT. Translated: CASSEDRGNTEAFF. Full variable domain (outside the CDR3, taken from reference TRBV18 and TRBJ1-1): NAGVMQNPRHLVRRRGQEARLRCSPMKGHSHVYWYRQLPEEGLKFMVYLQKENIIDESGMPKERFSAEFPKEGPSILRIQQVVRGDSAAYFCASSEDRGNTEAFFGQGTRLTVV.

The V call is TRBV5-1, the J call TRBJ2-2; D is unresolved. The CDR3 has 14 amino acids. Germline CDR1 SGHRS, CDR2 YFSETQ. V dropped 4 bases and J dropped 3 bases, with 10 bases sitting between them. The CDR3 sequence is CASSPRVDTGELFF. As DNA, the CDR3 is TGCGCCAGCAGCCCCCGGGTTGACACCGGGGAGCTGTTTTTT.

This sequence joins TRBV12-3 or TRBV12-4 and TRBJ1-1; weak D call: TRBD1 (6 bases). Trimming left V 5 bases short and J 5 bases short, with 12 bases between. CDR3 size: 13 residues. The CDR3 spells CASSILRGTEAFF. In DNA form, the CDR3 reads TGTGCCAGCAGTATACTCAGGGGTACTGAAGCTTTCTTT.

The gene calls are TRBV29-1 and TRBJ2-2, with a tentative D call TRBD2 (6 bases). The CDR3 covers 14 residues. V shed 4 bases and J shed 0 bases, with 9 bases lying between them. CDR1 is SQVTM, CDR2 ANQGSEA, per germline. In DNA, the CDR3 is TGCAGCGTTGGCGGGACCCCGAACACCGGGGAGCTGTTTTTT. It encodes CSVGGTPNTGELFF.

This clone was observed once. The chain is built from TRBV6-2 or TRBV6-3 and TRBJ1-1, with D hard to call. Deletions cut 2 bases from V and 10 bases from J, with 14 bases between. Germline V gives CDR1 MNHEY, CDR2 SVGEGT. The CDR3 sequence is 13 residues long. CDR3 protein: CASSYGSTRGAFF. The DNA of the CDR3 is TGTGCCAGCAGTTACGGGTCAACGCGGGGAGCTTTCTTT.

The chain uses TRBV5-5 and TRBJ2-1; weak D call: TRBD2 (6 bases). This CDR3 contains 14 residues. Trimming took 7 bases from V and 9 from J, leaving 20 bases between them. CDR1 SGHKS and CDR2 YYEKEE come from the germline V gene (reference sequence). The CDR3 nucleotides read TGTGCCAGCTGCCACACGGGAGAAGAACGTGAGCAGTTCTTC. Translation gives CASCHTGEEREQFF.

The chain recombines TRBV30 with TRBJ1-4; D remains ambiguous. The CDR3 extends over 12 amino acids. V was clipped by 5 bases and J by 8 bases, with 12 bases between them. The germline CDR1 and CDR2 sequences are GTSNPN and SVGIG (reference sequence). The CDR3 loop is CAWGPTGEKLFF. CDR3 sequence (DNA): TGTGCCTGGGGGCCAACCGGGGAAAAACTGTTTTTT.

V usage is TRBV9 and J usage is TRBJ2-7; the D is unclear. From germline, CDR1 is SGDLS and CDR2 YYNGEE. With 0 bases removed from V and 0 bases from J, the gap between germline ends came to 10 bases. CDR3 size: 15 residues. For the CDR3, the DNA is TGTGCCAGCAGCGTAGCGGCGGTTAGCTCCTACGAGCAGTACTTC. It yields the protein CASSVAAVSSYEQYF.

The rearrangement joins TRBV10-3 to TRBJ2-7; D remains unclear. This CDR3 is built from 13 residues. V was pared by 0 bases and J by 5 bases, with 8 bases between. Germline V lookup: CDR1 ENHRY, CDR2 SYGVKD. The CDR3 DNA reads as TGTGCCATCAGTGAGTCGAAGAGTGACGAGCAGTACTTC. Protein: CAISESKSDEQYF.

The rearrangement joins TRBV15 to TRBJ2-6, with a weak D call TRBD2 (5 bases). Trimming pared 0 bases from V and 4 bases from J, leaving 19 bases between. This CDR3 has 19 amino acids. The germline CDR1 and CDR2 sequences are LNHNV and YYDKDF (reference sequence). The CDR3 here is CATSRDRLGLIIGANVLTF. The CDR3 DNA follows: TGTGCCACCAGCAGAGATCGTTTAGGACTCATTATCGGGGCCAACGTCCTGACTTTC.

Notes on this clone: The junction differs from germline at one of its ends, possibly a read error. The rearrangement uses TRBV15 and TRBJ1-2; D may be TRBD1 (6 bases). Germline V gene lookup returns CDR1 LNHNV and CDR2 YYDKDF (reference sequence). There are 12 residues in the CDR3. As DNA, the CDR3 is TGTGCCACCAGCACGGGACACAGGGTATGGGTCTTC. This sequence encodes CATSTGHRVWVF.

The chain uses TRBV12-3 or TRBV12-4 and TRBJ2-2, with no clear D. This CDR3 comprises 12 residues. The V and J ends lost 7 bases and 8 bases respectively, with 11 bases between them. The CDR3: CASNRPAGELFF. The CDR3 nucleotides are TGTGCCAGCAACAGACCGGCGGGGGAGCTGTTTTTT.

The chain uses TRBV5-4 and TRBJ1-3; 12 bases are shared with TRBD1. Germline assignment: CDR1 SGHNT and CDR2 YYREEE (reference sequence). The CDR3 contains 16 residues. The trim removed 4 bases at V and 4 bases at J, leaving 6 bases unmatched. DNA for the CDR3: TGTGCCAGCAGCAGGGGACAGGGGGCGGAGGGAAACACCATATATTTT. It specifies CASSRGQGAEGNTIYF.

V usage is TRBV9 and J usage is TRBJ2-2, with 7 bases matching TRBD2. The germline gives CDR1 SGDLS, CDR2 YYNGEE. J was trimmed by 5 bases and V by 7 bases; bases with no gene match: 8. This CDR3 spans 14 amino acids. CDR3 protein: CASGEGLGTGELFF. The CDR3 DNA is TGTGCCAGCGGGGAGGGGCTTGGAACCGGGGAGCTGTTTTTT.

The count of this clone is one. The chain combines TRBV12-5 with TRBJ2-1; D is possibly TRBD1 (7 bases). The length of the CDR3 is 13 residues. The germline V gene encodes CDR1 LGHNT and CDR2 FRNRAP. Between the trimmed V and J ends, which lost 6 bases and 5 bases, there was a span of 11 bases. The CDR3 DNA is TGTGCTAGTGGGCGCGGGACAGACAATGAGCAGTTCTTC. Amino acids: CASGRGTDNEQFF.

V and J are TRBV13 and TRBJ1-2; D is unclear. The CDR3 is 14 residues long. The V and J ends lost 6 bases and 0 bases respectively, with 11 bases between them. Germline CDR1 reads PRHDT; CDR2 reads FYEKMQ (reference sequence). The CDR3 loop reads CASRVRRANYGYTF. The CDR3 coding sequence is TGTGCCAGCAGGGTCCGGCGGGCTAACTATGGCTACACCTTC. The whole variable domain, remainder taken from reference TRBV13 and TRBJ1-2, is AAGVIQSPRHLIKEKRETATLKCYPIPRHDTVYWYQQGPGQDPQFLISFYEKMQSDKGSIPDRFSAQQFSDYHSELNMSSLELGDSALYFCASRVRRANYGYTFGSGTRLTVV.

The chain joins TRBV7-8 to TRBJ2-2; possibly TRBD2 for D (6 bases). Between the trimmed V and J ends, which lost 5 bases and 1 base, there was a span of 14 bases. The CDR3 is 16 amino acids. Germline V lookup: CDR1 SGHVS, CDR2 FQNEAQ. The CDR3 region is CASSARGTLNTGELFF. The CDR3 bases are TGTGCCAGCAGCGCTCGGGGGACTTTGAACACCGGGGAGCTGTTTTTT.

The chain employs TRBV28 and TRBJ2-4; 7 bases are a match to TRBD2. J was trimmed by 0 bases and V by 5 bases; bases with no gene match: 1. The CDR3 length is 14 residues. Germline values: CDR1 MDHEN, CDR2 SYDVKM. CDR3 amino acids: CASSPGGAKNIQYF. The CDR3 region has the DNA TGTGCCAGCAGTCCGGGGGGAGCCAAAAACATTCAGTACTTC. The full variable domain, in which reference TRBV28 and TRBJ2-4 provide the parts outside the CDR3, is DVKVTQSSRYLVKRTGEKVFLECVQDMDHENMFWYRQDPGLGLRLIYFSYDVKMKEKGDIPEGYSVSREKKERFSLILESASTNQTSMYLCASSPGGAKNIQYFGAGTRLSVL.

As concerns this clone: At one of its ends the junction is not consistent with the germline gene, which may arise from a read error. This sequence joins TRBV6-5 and TRBJ1-2, with 11 bases aligning to TRBD1. Germline V gene sequence: CDR1 MNHEY, CDR2 SVGAGI. There are 11 residues in the CDR3. The CDR3 protein is CARAGQGVGSF. Written as DNA, the CDR3 is TGTGCCAGAGCGGGACAGGGGGTAGGATCTTTC.

V and J are TRBV7-6 and TRBJ1-6, with D unclear. V shed 0 bases and J shed 8 bases, with 5 bases lying between them. Germline assignment: CDR1 SGHVS and CDR2 FNYEAQ. The CDR3 contains 13 residues. CDR3 in amino acids: CASSLAQDSPLHF. For the CDR3, the DNA is TGTGCCAGCAGCTTAGCACAAGATTCACCCCTCCACTTT.

The gene calls are TRBV5-6 and TRBJ1-1; 7 bases match TRBD1. Germline loops: CDR1 SGHDT, CDR2 YYEEEE. The junction had 7 bases not matched to a gene; V was cut back by 4 bases and J by 4 bases. The CDR3 contains 14 residues. CDR3 amino acids: CASSPRRGATEAFF. CDR3 coding DNA: TGTGCCAGCAGCCCCCGCAGGGGGGCCACTGAAGCTTTCTTT.

Here the CDR3 reads CATSRGTVAFF. The CDR3 coding sequence is TGTGCCACCAGCAGGGGGACAGTGGCGTTCTTC. This rearrangement joins TRBV15 to TRBJ2-1; 7 bases are shared with TRBD1. Germline values: CDR1 LNHNV, CDR2 YYDKDF (reference sequence). The CDR3 is made up of 11 amino acids. The junction had 5 bases not matched to a gene; V was cut back by 3 bases and J by 15 bases.

The chain uses TRBV11-2 and TRBJ2-7, with 7 bases fitting TRBD2. CDR1 SGHAT and CDR2 FQNNGV come from the germline V gene. V lost 3 bases to trimming and J lost 3 bases; unmatched junction nucleotides: 5. The CDR3 is 14 residues long. CDR3 coding DNA: TGTGCCAGCAGCTTTTCTAGCGGAGTCTACGAGCAGTACTTC. Translation: CASSFSSGVYEQYF. Combining the CDR3 with reference TRBV11-2 and TRBJ2-7 gives the whole variable domain EAGVAQSPRYKIIEKRQSVAFWCNPISGHATLYWYQQILGQGPKLLIQFQNNGVVDDSQLPKDRFSAERLKGVDSTLKIQPAKLEDSAVYLCASSFSSGVYEQYFGPGTRLTVT.

This clone was seen a few times. V is TRBV5-4 and J is TRBJ1-2; the D gene is possibly TRBD1 (5 bases). V was cut by 3 bases and J by 2 bases, with 23 bases left in between. Germline CDR1 SGHNT, CDR2 YYREEE (reference sequence). This CDR3 has 18 amino acids. CDR3 sequence reads: CASSSWGVAWTRNYGYTF. The CDR3 DNA is TGTGCCAGCAGCTCCTGGGGGGTCGCCTGGACCCGGAACTATGGCTACACCTTC.

V usage is TRBV9 and J usage is TRBJ2-1; possibly TRBD2 for D (5 bases). The V end was cut by 3 bases, the J end by 8 bases, with 21 bases between. The CDR3 contains 16 residues. Germline CDR1 SGDLS, CDR2 YYNGEE. The CDR3 loop is CASSEISEGASDEQFF. CDR3 DNA: TGTGCCAGCAGCGAAATCTCAGAGGGAGCTTCTGATGAGCAGTTCTTC.

CDR3 nucleotides: TGCCCTCTCCGGGACTACGTCGATACGCAGTATTTT. It encodes CPLRDYVDTQYF. V usage is TRBV4-1 and J usage is TRBJ2-3; TRBD2 agrees at 7 bases. The CDR3 extends over 12 amino acids. Germline V CDR1 and CDR2: MGHRA, YSYEKL.

The chain couples TRBV3-1 (or the pseudogene TRBV3-2) to TRBJ1-2; possibly TRBD1 for D (6 bases). Germline CDR1 LGHDT, CDR2 YNNKEL (reference sequence). The CDR3 spans 15 residues. V lost 3 bases, J lost 2 bases, and 13 bases lay in between. CDR3 sequence (DNA): TGTGCCAGCAGCCACTCTCTGGACAGCAACTATGGCTACACCTTC. It is translated as CASSHSLDSNYGYTF.